This is a list of T cell receptor beta chains from one sample in a study of blood T cell repertoires in COVID-19. Produced via immunoSEQ multiplex PCR; TCRdb's table is partial and in-frame only. The table has a few hundred thousand clones, approximately 81% seen once. The sample was peripheral blood. All receptors come from a woman older than 75 with COVID-19, enrolled during active disease. The conserved cysteine and the conserved F or W are not part of the CDR3 here. The order of the fields is J gene, V gene, CDR3 protein.

>TRBJ1-1|TRBV5-1
ASSLVWDRNTEAF
>TRBJ2-3|TRBV6-5
ASSYVTSGGAGTQY
>TRBJ2-3|TRBV3-1/TRBV3-2
ASSTAAGLGVAQY
>TRBJ1-2|TRBV18
ASSPPGGHLTYGYT
>TRBJ2-5|TRBV5-5
ASTRDRGWTTVIQY
>TRBJ2-2|TRBV7-8
ASSKRGGETGELF
>TRBJ1-5|TRBV28
ASSLGMGTIYQPQH
>TRBJ2-7|TRBV30
AWGTSGVPYEQY
>TRBJ1-2|TRBV28
ASSRGLYYGYT
>TRBJ2-5|TRBV23-1
ASSQGRESRQETQY
>TRBJ1-2|TRBV5-4
ASSTPQVGTGVFYYGYT
>TRBJ2-1|TRBV21-1
ASSKTRTRDRSPSSYNEQF
>TRBJ2-1|TRBV20-1
SASSLGSAGTYNEQF
>TRBJ2-5|TRBV29-1
SVEPPAGAGGQETQY
>TRBJ1-1|TRBV18
ASSPRVIWKGEATEAF
>TRBJ2-2|TRBV28
ASRAAGGNTGELF
>TRBJ1-1|TRBV7-2
ASTPDARGMNTEAF
>TRBJ2-5|TRBV5-1
ASSEGLAGGQETQY
>TRBJ1-2|TRBV7-2
ASSLNQGALPYGYT
>TRBJ1-1|TRBV5-1
ASSSDSRGNTEAF
>TRBJ1-2|TRBV18
ASSPVQGRGYT
>TRBJ1-6|TRBV4-1
ASSQEGQGSSYNSPLH
>TRBJ2-4|TRBV4-2
ASSQDIGLAGVQGIQY
>TRBJ1-2|TRBV6-5
ASSQVSANYGYT
>TRBJ1-5|TRBV30
AWRPVGGYQPQH
>TRBJ1-4|TRBV6-6
ASSFDRGNEKLF
>TRBJ2-3|TRBV6-1
ASSGLAGVPTDTQY
>TRBJ1-5|TRBV12-3/TRBV12-4
ASRYTPNQPQH
>TRBJ1-2|TRBV5-1
ASSSSGEFNT
>TRBJ1-2|TRBV30
AWIRKGASGGYT
>TRBJ1-5|TRBV4-1
ASSQEVQDYKT
>TRBJ1-1|TRBV15
ATRESGRNTEAF
>TRBJ2-1|TRBV7-2
ASSPQRGGYNEQF
>TRBJ1-5|TRBV21-1
ASSKNRANQPQH
>TRBJ2-5|TRBV29-1
SVEDLTSGVGGQETQY
>TRBJ2-7|TRBV18
ASSPLTGIHEQY
>TRBJ1-2|TRBV6-5
ASKRQQYGYT
>TRBJ2-5|TRBV18
ASSPPAADFVQY
>TRBJ1-1|TRBV18
ASSPGVNTEAF
>TRBJ2-5|TRBV18
ASSPGFETQY
>TRBJ2-3|TRBV7-9
ASSLEFGVQKDGADTQY
>TRBJ2-5|TRBV5-1
ASSAGETQY
>TRBJ1-2|TRBV20-1
SASKGGYGYT
>TRBJ2-2|TRBV5-4
ASSFNRGDTGELF
>TRBJ2-5|TRBV5-1
ASSLNSPTSGVEETQY
>TRBJ1-2|TRBV28
ASSSEPLGGYT
>TRBJ1-1|TRBV6-6
ASSTGVDTEAF
>TRBJ2-1|TRBV12-3/TRBV12-4
ASWTRWDEQF
>TRBJ2-1|TRBV10-3
AISNTTSGGYNEQF